One sample yielded the 29 T cell receptor beta chains listed below, sequenced in a study of spatial heterogeneity in lung cancer (dated by TCRdb to the late 2010s). Library generation was performed with 5' RACE. Instrument used: NextSeq 500. TCRdb handled the public reads itself, with Q25 trimming in fastp and clone calling in MiXCR, and kept productive beta chains. CDR3 protein sequences are deduplicated, and each keeps its most common genes and DNA. For this sample the table gives around 1,000 distinct CDR3 sequences, of which approximately 30% were detected only once. The ten largest account for more than 10% of the sample. The time point label corresponds to: sample taken at primary tumor resection. The specimen comprised normal lung tissue next to the tumor, sampled at surgery. The origin of the receptors is a male donor with early-stage non-small cell lung cancer.

By share, this clonotype ranks as large (0.1 to 1%). The chain has TRBV30 and TRBJ1-5, with D uncertain. Per the germline V gene, CDR1 is GTSNPN and CDR2 is SVGIG (reference sequence). The germline V and J ends were trimmed by 5 bases and 1 base, with 15 bases remaining between them. The CDR3 covers 15 residues. In nucleotides, the CDR3 is TGTGCCTGGGCGTACAGTGGATCCAGCAATCAGCCCCAGCATTTT. Encoded protein: CAWAYSGSSNQPQHF.

In its sample, this clonotype is large. This chain uses TRBV7-2 with TRBJ1-1; unclear D gene. The CDR3 consists of 15 residues. The V and J ends lost 4 bases and 0 bases respectively, with 12 bases between them. Germline lookup yields CDR1 SGHTA and CDR2 FQGNSA. The CDR3 DNA reads as TGTGCCAGCAGCTCGAACCTCAGGCTGAACACTGAAGCTTTCTTT. Amino acid sequence: CASSSNLRLNTEAFF.

Judged by abundance, this clonotype is large. The chain couples TRBV7-6 to TRBJ2-7, with D maybe TRBD1 (5 bases). This CDR3 comprises 14 residues. From germline, CDR1 is SGHVS and CDR2 FNYEAQ. Deletions cut 0 bases from V and 5 bases from J, with 11 bases between. In DNA form, the CDR3 reads TGTGCCAGCAGCTTAGCGCAGGGTCCTCACGAGCAGTACTTC. The encoded protein is CASSLAQGPHEQYF. The entire variable domain, with the rest obtained from reference TRBV7-6 and TRBJ2-7, is as follows: GAGVSQSPRYKVTKRGQDVALRCDPISGHVSLYWYRQALGQGPEFLTYFNYEAQQDKSGLPNDRFSAERPEGSISTLTIQRTEQRDSAMYRCASSLAQGPHEQYFGPGTRLTVT.

By proportion, this clonotype is medium-sized. The rearrangement joins TRBV29-1 to TRBJ2-1; TRBD2 aligns across 11 bases. CDR1 and CDR2 from the germline V gene are SQVTM and ANQGSEA. J gave up 15 bases and V 3 bases, and 4 bases lay outside the gene matches. This CDR3 has 11 residues. CDR3 DNA: TGCAGCGTTGATACTAGCGGGGGAGTGTTCTTC. Its translation is CSVDTSGGVFF.

This clonotype counts as hyperexpanded. This chain uses TRBV7-9 with TRBJ2-4; no clear D. Trimming removed 1 base at V and 0 bases at J, with 4 bases between. Germline assignment: CDR1 SEHNR and CDR2 FQNEAQ (reference sequence). The CDR3 totals 14 residues. The CDR3 sequence: CASSLDIAKNIQYF. CDR3 in DNA: TGTGCCAGCAGCTTAGACATAGCCAAAAACATTCAGTACTTC.

This clonotype showed up just a few times. J is TRBJ1-3 and V is TRBV7-9; D gene uncertain. Germline CDR1 reads SEHNR; CDR2 reads FQNEAQ (reference sequence). The CDR3 is 15 amino acids. V shed 5 bases and J shed 3 bases, with 14 bases lying between them. The CDR3 loop is CASSLISWLGNTIYF. The CDR3 DNA reads TGTGCCAGCAGCCTGATTTCCTGGCTTGGAAACACCATATATTTT.

This chain joins TRBV28 and TRBJ2-7; D may be TRBD1 (5 bases). The V gene's germline CDR1 is MDHEN and CDR2 SYDVKM. V lost 8 bases and J lost 0, with 20 bases in between. This CDR3 has 16 residues. The CDR3 is CASFSYGQDRSYEQYF. The CDR3 DNA reads as TGTGCCAGCTTCTCGTACGGACAAGACCGCTCCTACGAGCAGTACTTC.

The chain is built from TRBV20-1 and TRBJ1-1; D remains unclear. Trimming took off 0 bases at V and 5 bases at J, with 7 bases between the two ends. CDR1 and CDR2 (germline): DFQATT, SNEGSKA (reference sequence). This CDR3 has 12 residues. Here the CDR3 reads CSAREPGTEAFF. Written as DNA, the CDR3 is TGCAGTGCTAGAGAGCCTGGGACTGAAGCTTTCTTT.

The chain employs TRBV7-8 and TRBJ1-5, with D tentatively TRBD1 (5 bases). The CDR3 loop spans 15 amino acids. Germline V gives CDR1 SGHVS, CDR2 FQNEAQ. Trimming took off 1 base at V and 7 bases at J, with 14 bases between the two ends. Written as DNA, the CDR3 is TGTGCCAGCAGCTTAGTGGCAGTTGCAGGGCAGCCCCAGCATTTT. Translation gives CASSLVAVAGQPQHF.

The chain is built from TRBV2 and TRBJ2-1; D ambiguous. Trimming took 3 bases from V and 8 from J, leaving 8 bases between them. Germline V gene sequence: CDR1 SNHLY, CDR2 FYNNEI. The CDR3 is 12 residues long. Here the CDR3 reads CASSDVGDEQFF. CDR3 nucleotides: TGTGCCAGCAGTGATGTGGGTGATGAGCAGTTCTTC.

By share, this clonotype counts as large. The chain couples TRBV20-1 to TRBJ2-6; D is unresolved. V lost 3 bases and J 0 bases, leaving 6 bases between the germline ends. The germline CDR1 and CDR2 sequences are DFQATT and SNEGSKA (reference sequence). The CDR3 totals 14 residues. For the CDR3, the DNA is TGCAGTGCTAGTCTGGTCTCTGGGGCCAACGTCCTGACTTTC. Amino acids: CSASLVSGANVLTF.

This chain uses TRBV6-2 or TRBV6-3 with TRBJ2-1; 8 positions match TRBD1. The germline CDR1 and CDR2 sequences are MNHEY and SVGEGT. The CDR3 is 14 residues long. V trimming: 7 bases; J trimming: 9 bases; junction bases outside the gene matches: 11. The CDR3 nucleotides read TGTGCCAGCACTTTGTGGGGTCAGGGGGCTGAGCAGTTCTTC. Translating gives CASTLWGQGAEQFF.

This clonotype is labeled as large (0.1 to 1%). The chain joins TRBV20-1 to TRBJ1-2; D is ambiguous. V lost 0 bases and J lost 7, with 18 bases in between. The CDR3 contains 15 residues. Germline V lookup: CDR1 DFQATT, CDR2 SNEGSKA (reference sequence). Written as DNA, the CDR3 is TGCAGTGCTAGAGATCAAGGAAGAAGAACCCGTGGCTACACCTTC. Protein product: CSARDQGRRTRGYTF.

By share of the sample, this clonotype is medium-sized. The chain couples TRBV14 to TRBJ1-2; D perhaps matches TRBD1 (5 bases). CDR3 length: 15 amino acids. Germline CDR1 and CDR2: SGHDN and FVKESK. Trimming removed 0 bases from V and 3 bases from J, with 11 bases in between. The CDR3 is CASSQDRDQYYGYTF. The DNA of the CDR3 is TGTGCCAGCAGCCAAGACAGGGACCAGTACTATGGCTACACCTTC.

The rearrangement uses TRBV6-2 or TRBV6-3 and TRBJ1-6, with D perhaps TRBD1 (6 bases). CDR3 length: 14 residues. With 6 bases removed from V and 7 bases from J, the gap between germline ends came to 13 bases. CDR1 is MNHEY and CDR2 is SVGEGT in the germline V gene. DNA for the CDR3: TGTGCCAGCAGAGCGGGACAAGCCAATTCACCCCTCCACTTT. Translated: CASRAGQANSPLHF.

The chain employs TRBV20-1 and TRBJ1-1; D is perhaps TRBD1 (6 bases). The CDR3 runs to 15 residues. Trimming shortened V by 6 bases and J by 0 bases, and 17 bases separated the two germline ends. Germline CDR1 DFQATT, CDR2 SNEGSKA (reference sequence). CDR3 DNA: TGCAGTGCCCCGGGACACAGTCTAGTGAACACTGAAGCTTTCTTT. Protein sequence: CSAPGHSLVNTEAFF.

Judged by abundance, this clonotype is large (0.1 to 1%). The chain combines TRBV2 with TRBJ1-6; the D is unclear. Trimming removed 6 bases from V and 7 bases from J, with 10 bases in between. Germline V gives CDR1 SNHLY, CDR2 FYNNEI. This CDR3 is built from 13 residues. CDR3 bases: TGTGCCAGCAGAAGGGCGCAAAATTCACCCCTCCACTTT. Residues: CASRRAQNSPLHF. The full variable domain, in which reference TRBV2 and TRBJ1-6 provide the parts outside the CDR3, is EPEVTQTPSHQVTQMGQEVILRCVPISNHLYFYWYRQILGQKVEFLVSFYNNEISEKSEIFDDQFSVERPDGSNFTLKIRSTKLEDSAMYFCASRRAQNSPLHFGNGTRLTVT.

By proportion, this clonotype is medium-sized. The rearrangement uses TRBV20-1 and TRBJ2-3; TRBD1 agrees at 7 bases. With V trimmed by 0 bases and J by 0 bases, 3 bases remained unmatched. The CDR3 length is 15 residues. Germline lookup yields CDR1 DFQATT and CDR2 SNEGSKA (reference sequence). CDR3 amino acids: CSARDSRGSTDTQYF. The CDR3 region has the DNA TGCAGTGCTAGAGACTCCAGGGGGAGCACAGATACGCAGTATTTT.

This clonotype is judged large. The chain joins TRBV21-1 to TRBJ2-2. TRBV21-1 is given as a pseudogene. The CDR3 runs 15 residues. The CDR3 bases are TGTGCCAGCACCAACGTTGTTCGGAACACCGGGGAGCTGTTTTTT. As protein: CASTNVVRNTGELFF.

This clonotype was detected once. The genes are TRBV19 and TRBJ2-5; D tentatively fits TRBD1 or TRBD2 (6 bases each). This CDR3 spans 15 amino acids. Looked up from germline, CDR1 is LNHDA and CDR2 is SQIVND (reference sequence). Trimming removed 1 base from V and 5 bases from J, with 14 bases in between. DNA of the CDR3: TGTGCCAGTAGTATAGGGTCGGGGGCGCGGGAGACCCAGTACTTC. Translated: CASSIGSGARETQYF.

By sample share, this clonotype is medium-sized. The V and J genes are TRBV12-3 or TRBV12-4 and TRBJ1-1; D gene unclear. The CDR3 consists of 14 residues. V was cut by 5 bases and J by 2 bases, with 12 bases left in between. Written as DNA, the CDR3 is TGTGCCAGCAGTGAGTTCGATGCTAACACTGAAGCTTTCTTT. As protein: CASSEFDANTEAFF.

This clonotype is labeled as medium-sized. The chain combines TRBV4-1 with TRBJ2-5; 10 bases line up with TRBD2. With V trimmed by 1 base and J by 0 bases, 2 bases remained unmatched. Germline lookup yields CDR1 MGHRA and CDR2 YSYEKL. The CDR3 contains 16 residues. The CDR3 protein is CASSQALAGDQETQYF. The CDR3 region has the DNA TGCGCCAGCAGCCAAGCCCTAGCGGGGGACCAAGAGACCCAGTACTTC.

By frequency in the sample, this clonotype is large. The V and J genes are TRBV5-1 and TRBJ2-2; the D call may be TRBD1 or TRBD2 (5 bases each). Germline V CDR1 and CDR2: SGHRS, YFSETQ. The CDR3 has 14 amino acids. V gave up 2 bases and J gave up 6 bases, with 11 bases separating them. The CDR3 DNA sequence: TGCGCCAGCAGCTTTACGGGGCTTCCCGGGGAGCTGTTTTTT. Amino acids: CASSFTGLPGELFF.

This clonotype is large in the sample. The J gene is TRBJ2-5, the V gene TRBV24-1; 7 bases agree with TRBD2. This CDR3 contains 12 residues. V lost 9 bases, J lost 5 bases, and 5 bases stayed unmatched. Germline loops: CDR1 KGHDR, CDR2 SFDVKD. The CDR3 DNA reads TGTGCCACCGCGGGGGATGTGGAGACCCAGTACTTC. It translates to CATAGDVETQYF.

By its share, this clonotype is large. The gene calls are TRBV20-1 and TRBJ1-4, with 8 bases aligning to TRBD1. Germline CDR1 DFQATT, CDR2 SNEGSKA (reference sequence). Trimming removed 5 bases from V and 5 bases from J; junction bases left unmatched: 10. The CDR3 contains 15 residues. The CDR3 reads CSARPRDRQNEKLFF. The CDR3, as DNA: TGCAGTGCTCGACCCCGGGACAGGCAGAATGAAAAACTGTTTTTT.

This clonotype is categorized as medium-sized. The chain has TRBV7-2 and TRBJ2-7, with 7 positions matching TRBD2. The V and J ends lost 3 bases and 3 bases, in that order; junction bases with no gene match: 2. From germline, CDR1 is SGHTA and CDR2 FQGNSA. The CDR3 totals 13 residues. CDR3 nucleotides: TGTGCCAGCAGCTTTAGCGGGTACTACGAGCAGTACTTC. It yields the protein CASSFSGYYEQYF.

By frequency in the sample, this clonotype is large. The rearrangement links TRBV20-1 to TRBJ2-2; D is perhaps TRBD1 (5 bases). Trimming shortened V by 0 bases and J by 0 bases, and 8 bases separated the two germline ends. This CDR3 is built from 15 residues. From germline, CDR1 is DFQATT and CDR2 SNEGSKA (reference sequence). The CDR3 region is CSARDRRANTGELFF. Here the CDR3 DNA reads TGCAGTGCTAGAGATCGCAGGGCGAACACCGGGGAGCTGTTTTTT.

Relative to its sample, this clonotype is large. V and J are TRBV7-6 and TRBJ2-7; no firm D call. Germline V gene lookup returns CDR1 SGHVS and CDR2 FNYEAQ. The CDR3 sequence is 13 residues long. V was pared by 5 bases and J by 4 bases, with 12 bases between. DNA for the CDR3: TGTGCCAGCAGCCCAGGACCTAATTACGAGCAGTACTTC. Its protein is CASSPGPNYEQYF.

This clonotype was detected a few times. The V and J genes are TRBV6-5 and TRBJ2-1, with TRBD1 identical over 10 bases. The J segment lost 0 bases and the V segment lost 0 bases, leaving 11 bases of the junction unmatched. Per the germline V gene, CDR1 is MNHEY and CDR2 is SVGAGI. The CDR3 extends over 20 amino acids. The CDR3: CASSYSQGQGLLSSYNEQFF. The CDR3 DNA reads TGTGCCAGCAGTTACTCACAGGGACAGGGGCTCCTAAGCTCCTACAATGAGCAGTTCTTC.